This T cell receptor beta chain was obtained from a study of breast tumors, draining lymph nodes, adjacent tissues. The lymph nodes were axillary draining lymph nodes from breast cancer patients. Whole-study results and caveats: Tumors had less TCR diversity than lymph nodes, more than nontumor tissue.

This clonotype was seen only a few times. Its antigen is currently unknown. TCRdb ran MiXCR on the multiplex PCR reads and lists one entry per CDR3 protein. The sample contains approximately 230,000 distinct CDR3 sequences, under 40% of which appear only once. With 10 bases clipped from V and 5 bases from J, the junction kept 17 bases outside the gene matches. The germline CDR1 and CDR2 sequences are MDHEN and SYDVKM. The CDR3 loop spans 16 amino acids. This chain uses TRBV28 with TRBJ1-2; 9 bases line up with TRBD1. The source material was axillary lymph node tissue. The TCR originated in a female donor with breast cancer. Some clones in this sample may be carry-over from other donors' samples. The CDR3 bases are TGTGCCACGTCACCGGGACAGGGCCCCGTAAGGTATGGCTACACCTTC. Protein: CATSPGQGPVRYGYTF.